This paragraph reports one TCR beta chain. Its matching antigen is unknown. The data originate from a study of T cell responses to AZD1222 COVID-19 vaccine. There are 17 residues in the CDR3. CDR1 and CDR2 from the germline V gene are SGHRS and YFSETQ. V gave up 0 bases and J gave up 0 bases, with 10 bases separating them. Study results and caveats: Repertoire sampling occurred only after the peak T cell response. Unmutated variant regions reportedly attract nearly half of all spike-specific TCRs.

TCRdb's copy holds only in-frame clones and misses some; the assay was immunoSEQ multiplex PCR. The table has around 140,000 clones, more than 90% seen once; the top ten hold 1.5% to 2%. The rearrangement uses TRBV5-1 and TRBJ2-6, with D possibly matching TRBD1 (6 bases). The sequence derives from an adult in good health. The starting material was peripheral blood, obtained on day 0 of AZD1222 vaccination. The CDR3: CASSLGATGSGANVLTF. The CDR3, as DNA: TGCGCCAGCAGCTTGGGGGCGACAGGCTCTGGGGCCAACGTCCTGACTTTC.